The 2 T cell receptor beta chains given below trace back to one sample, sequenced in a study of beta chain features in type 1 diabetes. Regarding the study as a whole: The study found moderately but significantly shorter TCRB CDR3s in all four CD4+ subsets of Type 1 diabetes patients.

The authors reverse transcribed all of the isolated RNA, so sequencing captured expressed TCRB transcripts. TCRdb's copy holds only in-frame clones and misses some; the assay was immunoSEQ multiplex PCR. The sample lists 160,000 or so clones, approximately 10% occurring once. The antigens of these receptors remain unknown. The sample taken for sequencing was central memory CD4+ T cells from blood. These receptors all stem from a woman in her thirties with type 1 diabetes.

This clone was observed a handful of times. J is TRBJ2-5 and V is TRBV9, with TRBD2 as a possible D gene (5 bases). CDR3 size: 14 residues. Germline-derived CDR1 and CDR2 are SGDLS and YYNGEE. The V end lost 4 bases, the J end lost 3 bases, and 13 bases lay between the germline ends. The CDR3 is CASSPRGVEETQYF. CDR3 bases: TGTGCCAGCAGCCCCCGGGGTGTCGAAGAGACCCAGTACTTC.

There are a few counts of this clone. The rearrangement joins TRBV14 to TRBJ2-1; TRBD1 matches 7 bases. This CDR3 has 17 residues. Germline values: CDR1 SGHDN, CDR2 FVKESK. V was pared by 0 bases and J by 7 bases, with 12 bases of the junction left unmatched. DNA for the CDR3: TGTGCCAGCAGCCAAGAGAAGGGGGCGAAGGTTATAAATGAGCAGTTCTTC. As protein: CASSQEKGAKVINEQFF. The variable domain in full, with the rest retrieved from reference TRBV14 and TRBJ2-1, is EAGVTQFPSHSVIEKGQTVTLRCDPISGHDNLYWYRRVMGKEIKFLLHFVKESKQDESGMPNNRFLAERTGGTYSTLKVQPAELEDSGVYFCASSQEKGAKVINEQFFGPGTRLTVL.